This T cell receptor delta chain was documented in a study of gamma-delta chains in newborns, infants, children (dated by TCRdb to between 2018 and 2021). Regarding the study in general: According to the title of the study, polyclonal expansion of innate gammadelta T cells immediately after birth is driven by microbial exposure. Right after human newborns were born, the researchers looked at the way microbial exposure shaped their populations of innate gammadelta T cells.

The CDR3 runs 25 amino acids, cysteine and phenylalanine included. Only the CDR3 region is kept as DNA, spanning 75 bases read in frame from base 1. The germline V gene sets CDR1 to TSWWSYY and CDR2 to QGS. V is clipped by 0 bases and J by 1 base, and the sequence between their germline boundaries is 39 bases long. Concerning this clone itself: It has no known antigen specificity. A much larger clone differs by one base, so this may be a read error.

Sequencing took place on an Illumina MiSeq. Clone calls in TCRdb were regenerated from the public reads with CATT, after which identical DNA sequences shared one row. The sample table records about 2,000 delta-chain clones; 1.5% of these occur just once. Roughly 33% of the sample is taken by the ten largest. The receptor was isolated from a child who was a newborn, infant or young child, either healthy, febrile or measles-vaccinated (not recorded which). The sample comprised blood. This chain joins TRDV1 to TRDJ1; the D gene is tentatively TRDD2 or TRDD3, each matching 5 bases. At the DNA level, the sequence is TGTGCTCTTGGGGAACTGGCACTTATACCCCGAACCCTTCATAACTGGTGGATATGCACCGATAAACTCATCTTT. Its translation is CALGELALIPRTLHNWWICTDKLIF.